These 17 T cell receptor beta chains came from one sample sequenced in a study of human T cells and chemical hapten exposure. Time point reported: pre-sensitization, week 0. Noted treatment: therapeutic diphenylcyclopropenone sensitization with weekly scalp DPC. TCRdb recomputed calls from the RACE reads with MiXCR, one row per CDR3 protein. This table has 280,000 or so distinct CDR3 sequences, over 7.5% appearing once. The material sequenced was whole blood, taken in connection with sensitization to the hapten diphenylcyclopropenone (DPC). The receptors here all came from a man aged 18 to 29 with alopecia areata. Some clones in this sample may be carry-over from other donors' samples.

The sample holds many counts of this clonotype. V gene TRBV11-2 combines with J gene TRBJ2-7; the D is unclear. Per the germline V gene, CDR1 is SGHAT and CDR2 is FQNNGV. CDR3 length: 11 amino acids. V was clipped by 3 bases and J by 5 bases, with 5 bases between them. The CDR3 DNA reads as TGTGCCAGCAGCTTTGGTAACGAGCAGTACTTC. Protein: CASSFGNEQYF. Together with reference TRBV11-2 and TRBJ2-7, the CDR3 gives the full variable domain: EAGVAQSPRYKIIEKRQSVAFWCNPISGHATLYWYQQILGQGPKLLIQFQNNGVVDDSQLPKDRFSAERLKGVDSTLKIQPAKLEDSAVYLCASSFGNEQYFGPGTRLTVT.

The CDR3 reads CASSFGANRNTGELFF. As DNA, the CDR3 is TGTGCCAGCAGTTTTGGGGCGAACCGAAACACCGGGGAGCTGTTTTTT. The chain carries TRBV27 and TRBJ2-2; a possible D gene is TRBD1 (5 bases). In germline, CDR1 is MNHEY, CDR2 SMNVEV (reference sequence). The CDR3 runs to 16 residues. V shed 3 bases and J shed 2 bases, with 13 bases lying between them.

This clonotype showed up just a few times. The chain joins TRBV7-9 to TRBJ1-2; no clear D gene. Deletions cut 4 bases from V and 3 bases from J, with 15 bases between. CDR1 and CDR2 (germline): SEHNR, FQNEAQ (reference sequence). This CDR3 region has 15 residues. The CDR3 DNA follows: TGTGCCAGCAGCTCCCTGGGCTCCACGCACTATGGCTACACCTTC. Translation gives CASSSLGSTHYGYTF.

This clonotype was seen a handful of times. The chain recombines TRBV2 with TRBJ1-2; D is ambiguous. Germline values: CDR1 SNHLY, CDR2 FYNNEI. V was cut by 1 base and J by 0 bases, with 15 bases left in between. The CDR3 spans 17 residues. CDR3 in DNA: TGTGCCAGCAGTGAAGGGTTAAAGGGCAGGCCTAACTATGGCTACACCTTC. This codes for CASSEGLKGRPNYGYTF.

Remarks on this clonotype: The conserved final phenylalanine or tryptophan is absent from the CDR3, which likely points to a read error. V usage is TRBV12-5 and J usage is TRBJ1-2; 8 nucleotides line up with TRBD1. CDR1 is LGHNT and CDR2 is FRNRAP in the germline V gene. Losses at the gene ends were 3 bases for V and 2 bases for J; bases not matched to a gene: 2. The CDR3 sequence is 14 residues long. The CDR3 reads CASGFGDRNYGYTY. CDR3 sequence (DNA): TGTGCTAGTGGTTTTGGGGACAGGAACTATGGCTACACCTAC.

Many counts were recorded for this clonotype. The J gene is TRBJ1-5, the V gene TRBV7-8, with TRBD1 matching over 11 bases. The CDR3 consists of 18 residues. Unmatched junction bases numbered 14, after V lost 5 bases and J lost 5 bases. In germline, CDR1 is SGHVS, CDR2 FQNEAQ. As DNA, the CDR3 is TGTGCCAGCAGCCCCGGACAGGGGGCTCGATATCTGTATCAGCCCCAGCATTTT. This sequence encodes CASSPGQGARYLYQPQHF.

The CDR3 coding sequence is TGTGCCAGCAGCTTCTCAGGGGCGATCTTAGCACCCCTCCACTTT. Residues: CASSFSGAILAPLHF. V and J are TRBV6-2 or TRBV6-3 and TRBJ1-6; TRBD1 is a possible D gene (6 bases). The CDR3 is 15 amino acids. Germline V gene data show CDR1 as MNHEY and CDR2 as SVGEGT. Trimming took 6 bases from V and 11 from J, leaving 20 bases between them.

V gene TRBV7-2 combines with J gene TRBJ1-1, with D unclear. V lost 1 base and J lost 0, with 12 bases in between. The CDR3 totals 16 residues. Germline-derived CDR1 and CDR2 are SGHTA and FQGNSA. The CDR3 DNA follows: TGTGCCAGCAGCTTAGTGGGAGAGACCTTGAACACTGAAGCTTTCTTT. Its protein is CASSLVGETLNTEAFF.

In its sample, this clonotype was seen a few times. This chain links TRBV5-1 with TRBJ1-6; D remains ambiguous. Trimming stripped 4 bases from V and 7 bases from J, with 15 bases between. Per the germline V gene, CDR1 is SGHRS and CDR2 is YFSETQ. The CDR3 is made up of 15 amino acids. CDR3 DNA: TGCGCCAGCAGCATCTCCGGGATCTCCAATTCACCCCTCCACTTT. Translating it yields CASSISGISNSPLHF.

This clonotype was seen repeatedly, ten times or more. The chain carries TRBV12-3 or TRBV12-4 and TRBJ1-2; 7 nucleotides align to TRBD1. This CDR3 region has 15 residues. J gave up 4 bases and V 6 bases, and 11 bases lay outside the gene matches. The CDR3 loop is CASSPSGTVTYGYTF. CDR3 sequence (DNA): TGTGCCAGCAGCCCTTCCGGGACAGTTACCTATGGCTACACCTTC.

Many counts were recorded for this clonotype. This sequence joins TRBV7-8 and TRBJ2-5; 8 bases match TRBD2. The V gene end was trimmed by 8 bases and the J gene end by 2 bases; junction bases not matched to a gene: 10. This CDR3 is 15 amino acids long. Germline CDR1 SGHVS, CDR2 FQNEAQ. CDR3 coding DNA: TGTGCCAGCGGTCAAAGCGGGAGTTCACAAGAGACCCAGTACTTC. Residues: CASGQSGSSQETQYF.

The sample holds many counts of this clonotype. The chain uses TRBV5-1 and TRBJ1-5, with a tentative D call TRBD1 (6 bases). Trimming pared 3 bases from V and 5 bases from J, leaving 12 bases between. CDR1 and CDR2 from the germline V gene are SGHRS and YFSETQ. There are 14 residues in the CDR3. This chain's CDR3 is CASSSGQPDQPQHF. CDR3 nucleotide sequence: TGCGCCAGCAGCTCAGGACAGCCGGATCAGCCCCAGCATTTT.

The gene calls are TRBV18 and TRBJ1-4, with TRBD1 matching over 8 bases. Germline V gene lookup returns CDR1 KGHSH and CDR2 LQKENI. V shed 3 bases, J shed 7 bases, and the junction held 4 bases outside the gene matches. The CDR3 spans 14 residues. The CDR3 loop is CASSPTGTGEKLFF. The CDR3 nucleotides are TGTGCCAGCTCACCGACCGGGACAGGTGAAAAACTGTTTTTT.

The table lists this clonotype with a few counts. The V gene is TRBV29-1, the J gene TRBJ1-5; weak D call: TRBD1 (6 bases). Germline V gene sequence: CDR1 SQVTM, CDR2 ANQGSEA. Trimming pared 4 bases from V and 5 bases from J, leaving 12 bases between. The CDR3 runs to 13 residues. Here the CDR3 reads CSVADSNYQPQHF. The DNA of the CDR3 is TGCAGCGTTGCGGACAGTAACTATCAGCCCCAGCATTTT.

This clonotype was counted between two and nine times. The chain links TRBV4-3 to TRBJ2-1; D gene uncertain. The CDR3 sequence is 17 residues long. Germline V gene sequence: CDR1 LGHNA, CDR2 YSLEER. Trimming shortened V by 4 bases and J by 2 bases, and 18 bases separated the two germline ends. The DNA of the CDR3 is TGCGCCAGCAGCCCGCAAGCCGGTCTCCCGCCCTACAATGAGCAGTTCTTC. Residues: CASSPQAGLPPYNEQFF.

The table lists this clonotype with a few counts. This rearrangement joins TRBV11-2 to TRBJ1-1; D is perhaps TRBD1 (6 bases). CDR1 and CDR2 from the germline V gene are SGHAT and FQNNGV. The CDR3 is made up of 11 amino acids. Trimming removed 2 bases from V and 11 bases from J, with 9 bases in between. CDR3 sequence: CASSLQGNAFF. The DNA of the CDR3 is TGTGCCAGCAGCTTACAGGGGAACGCTTTCTTT.

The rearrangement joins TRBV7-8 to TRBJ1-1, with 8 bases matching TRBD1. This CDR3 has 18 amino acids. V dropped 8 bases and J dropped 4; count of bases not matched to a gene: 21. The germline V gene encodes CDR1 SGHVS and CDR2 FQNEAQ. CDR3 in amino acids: CASGQTGGREDRGTEAFF. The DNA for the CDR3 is TGTGCCAGCGGACAGACGGGGGGCAGGGAAGACAGGGGCACTGAAGCTTTCTTT.